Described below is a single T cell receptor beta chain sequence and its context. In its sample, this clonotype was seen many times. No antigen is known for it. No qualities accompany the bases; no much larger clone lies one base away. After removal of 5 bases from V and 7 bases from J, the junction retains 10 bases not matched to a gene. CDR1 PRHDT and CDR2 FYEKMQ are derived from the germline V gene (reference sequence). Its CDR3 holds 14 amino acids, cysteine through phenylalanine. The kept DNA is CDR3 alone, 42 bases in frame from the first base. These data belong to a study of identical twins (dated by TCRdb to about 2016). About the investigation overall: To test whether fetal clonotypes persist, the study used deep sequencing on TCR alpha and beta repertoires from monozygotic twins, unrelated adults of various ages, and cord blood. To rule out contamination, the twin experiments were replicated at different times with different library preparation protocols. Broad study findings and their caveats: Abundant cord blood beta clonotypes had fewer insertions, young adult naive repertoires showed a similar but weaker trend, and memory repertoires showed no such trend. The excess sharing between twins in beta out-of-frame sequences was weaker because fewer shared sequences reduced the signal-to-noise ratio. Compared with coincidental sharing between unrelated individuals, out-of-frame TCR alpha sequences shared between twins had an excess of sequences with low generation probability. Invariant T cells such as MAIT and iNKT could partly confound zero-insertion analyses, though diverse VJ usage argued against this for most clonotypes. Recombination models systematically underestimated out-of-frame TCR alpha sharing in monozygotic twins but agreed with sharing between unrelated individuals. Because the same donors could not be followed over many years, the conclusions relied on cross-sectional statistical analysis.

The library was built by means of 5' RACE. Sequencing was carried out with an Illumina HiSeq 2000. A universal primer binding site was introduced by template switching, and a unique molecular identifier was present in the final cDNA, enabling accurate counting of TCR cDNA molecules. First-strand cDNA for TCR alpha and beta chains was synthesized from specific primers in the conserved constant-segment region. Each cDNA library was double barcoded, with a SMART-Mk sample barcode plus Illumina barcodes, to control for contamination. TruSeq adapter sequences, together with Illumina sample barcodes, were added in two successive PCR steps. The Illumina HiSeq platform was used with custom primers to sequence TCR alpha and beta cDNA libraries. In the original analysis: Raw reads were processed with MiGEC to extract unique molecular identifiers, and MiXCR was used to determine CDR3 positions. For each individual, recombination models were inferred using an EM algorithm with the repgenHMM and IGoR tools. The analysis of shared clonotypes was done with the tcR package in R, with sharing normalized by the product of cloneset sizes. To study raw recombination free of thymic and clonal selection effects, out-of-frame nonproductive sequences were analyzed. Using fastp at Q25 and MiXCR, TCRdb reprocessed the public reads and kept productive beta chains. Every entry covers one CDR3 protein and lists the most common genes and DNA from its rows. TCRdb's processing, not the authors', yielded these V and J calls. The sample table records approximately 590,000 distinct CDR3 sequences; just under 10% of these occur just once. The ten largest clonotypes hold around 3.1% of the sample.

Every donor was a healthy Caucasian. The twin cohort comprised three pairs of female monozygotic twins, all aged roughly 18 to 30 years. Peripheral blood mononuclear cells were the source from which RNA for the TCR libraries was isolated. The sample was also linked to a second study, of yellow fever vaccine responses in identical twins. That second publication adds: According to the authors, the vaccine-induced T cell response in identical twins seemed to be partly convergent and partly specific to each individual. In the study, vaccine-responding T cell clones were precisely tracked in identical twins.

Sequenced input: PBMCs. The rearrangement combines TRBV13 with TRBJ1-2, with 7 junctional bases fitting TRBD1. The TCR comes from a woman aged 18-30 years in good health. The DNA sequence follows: TGTGCCAGCAGCGTTGACAGGGCCCTAGGTGGCTACACCTTC. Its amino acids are CASSVDRALGGYTF. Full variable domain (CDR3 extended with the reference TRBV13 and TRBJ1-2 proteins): AAGVIQSPRHLIKEKRETATLKCYPIPRHDTVYWYQQGPGQDPQFLISFYEKMQSDKGSIPDRFSAQQFSDYHSELNMSSLELGDSALYFCASSVDRALGGYTFGSGTRLTVV.